This passage covers 29 T cell receptor beta chains from one sample sequenced in a study of T cells in Graves' hyperthyroidism and ophthalmopathy. Using RNA transcripts as the source, TCR beta CDR3 regions were amplified. The TCR CDR3 first-round RT-PCR relied on the HTBI primer set. Each CDR3 protein is one row after TCRdb ran MiXCR on the multiplex PCR reads. The sample lists around 350,000 distinct CDR3 sequences, roughly 19% occurring once. Sequencing input: blood. The receptors were gathered from a woman younger than 35 with Graves' hyperthyroidism.

The gene calls are TRBV7-6 and TRBJ2-2, with 10 bases identical to TRBD1. The CDR3 loop spans 15 amino acids. CDR1 is SGHVS and CDR2 is FNYEAQ in the germline V gene. The V segment lost 5 bases and the J segment 7 bases; nucleotides outside the gene matches: 7. This chain's CDR3 is CASSQTGGQGGELFF. The CDR3 DNA is TGTGCCAGCAGCCAGACAGGGGGCCAAGGCGGGGAGCTGTTTTTT.

This clonotype appeared many times. The chain is built from TRBV6-5 and TRBJ2-5; 8 bases align to TRBD2. This CDR3 spans 15 amino acids. Germline V gene sequence: CDR1 MNHEY, CDR2 SVGAGI. The V and J ends lost 2 bases and 1 base, in that order; junction bases with no gene match: 3. The CDR3 loop reads CASSYAGGAQETQYF. CDR3 nucleotide sequence: TGTGCCAGCAGTTACGCGGGGGGTGCCCAAGAGACCCAGTACTTC.

This clonotype was picked up many times. This chain links TRBV7-8 with TRBJ2-5; D tentatively fits TRBD1 or TRBD2 (5 bases each). V was shortened by 5 bases and J by 5 bases, with 18 bases between the two germline ends. The germline CDR1 and CDR2 sequences are SGHVS and FQNEAQ. The CDR3 has 15 amino acids. CDR3 nucleotides: TGTGCCAGCAGCCCTGATGGGGGAAAACGGGAGACCCAGTACTTC. This codes for CASSPDGGKRETQYF.

The V and J genes are TRBV5-5 and TRBJ1-2; D might be TRBD1 (6 bases). The ends were cut back, 2 bases at V and 0 bases at J, with 14 bases in the middle. The CDR3 is 16 residues long. The germline CDR1 and CDR2 sequences are SGHKS and YYEKEE (reference sequence). The CDR3 region is CASSLGPGEANYGYTF. The CDR3 DNA reads TGTGCCAGCAGCTTAGGGCCAGGGGAGGCTAACTATGGCTACACCTTC.

This clonotype was seen many times. This chain connects TRBV27 to TRBJ2-2, with 7 bases lining up with TRBD1. The CDR3 has 16 amino acids. V trimming: 10 bases; J trimming: 2 bases; junction bases outside the gene matches: 13. Germline values: CDR1 MNHEY, CDR2 SMNVEV (reference sequence). The CDR3 sequence is CATSLWAGGNTGELFF. The DNA of the CDR3 is TGTGCCACTTCTCTATGGGCAGGGGGAAACACCGGGGAGCTGTTTTTT.

This clonotype was counted many times. The V call is TRBV7-8, the J call TRBJ2-7; perhaps D is TRBD1 or TRBD2 (5 bases each). The CDR3 is 16 amino acids. Germline CDR1 is SGHVS and CDR2 is FQNEAQ. Trimming took off 4 bases at V and 3 bases at J, with 19 bases between the two ends. In DNA form, the CDR3 reads TGTGCCAGCAGCTCACCACGTGGGGACGGTTTCTACGAGCAGTACTTC. Protein: CASSSPRGDGFYEQYF.

This clonotype showed up just a few times. The chain employs TRBV3-1 and TRBJ2-5; 7 nucleotides line up with TRBD2. The CDR3 covers 15 residues. After removal of 1 base from V and 2 bases from J, the junction contained 4 bases not matched to a gene. The germline CDR1 and CDR2 sequences are LGHDT and YNNKEL (reference sequence). The CDR3 nucleotides read TGTGCCAGCAGCCAAGGGCGGCGGGGGCAAGAGACCCAGTACTTC. Its translation is CASSQGRRGQETQYF.

This clonotype was counted only a few times. This chain connects TRBV5-1 to TRBJ2-5, with 12 bases fitting TRBD2. The length of the CDR3 is 15 residues. The trim removed 0 bases at V and 3 bases at J, leaving 0 bases unmatched. CDR1 is SGHRS and CDR2 is YFSETQ in the germline V gene. CDR3 amino acids: CASSLGTSGEETQYF. CDR3 sequence (DNA): TGCGCCAGCAGCTTGGGGACTAGCGGGGAAGAGACCCAGTACTTC.

This clonotype was counted a single time. This may be a read error: a much more frequent sequence differs by one nucleotide. This likely comes from a read error, as the CDR3 has no conserved phenylalanine or tryptophan at its end. The chain links TRBV6-5 to TRBJ2-2; D not resolved. The CDR3 has 13 residues. The germline V gene has CDR1 MNHEY and CDR2 SVGAGI. The CDR3 DNA is TGTGCTAGCAGTTCTCAGGTAGCCGGGGAGCTGTTTTAT. The encoded protein is CASSSQVAGELFY.

This clonotype was counted at least ten times. V gene TRBV5-8 combines with J gene TRBJ1-1; D perhaps matches TRBD1 (5 bases). The length of the CDR3 is 13 residues. The germline V and J ends were trimmed by 4 bases and 7 bases, with 14 bases remaining between them. The germline gives CDR1 SGHTS, CDR2 YDEGEE. DNA for the CDR3: TGTGCCAGCAGCCTGAGTCCCCAGGGTGAAGCTTTCTTT. It yields the protein CASSLSPQGEAFF.

This clonotype was found many times. The chain has TRBV6-1 and TRBJ1-2, with TRBD1 matching over 7 bases. Looked up from germline, CDR1 is MNHNS and CDR2 is SASEGT. V shed 6 bases, J shed 4 bases, and the junction held 8 bases outside the gene matches. This CDR3 contains 14 residues. In DNA, the CDR3 is TGTGCCAGCAGGTCTTCCGGGACAGCCTATGGCTACACCTTC. Protein product: CASRSSGTAYGYTF.

This clonotype came up once. The rearrangement uses TRBV30 and TRBJ1-5, with D possibly matching TRBD1 (5 bases). Germline CDR1 reads GTSNPN; CDR2 reads SVGIG (reference sequence). V was trimmed by 1 base and J by 2 bases, leaving 15 bases between them. There are 16 residues in the CDR3. The CDR3: CAWSAVYTGGNQPQHF. The CDR3 nucleotides read TGTGCCTGGAGTGCCGTGTATACAGGAGGCAATCAGCCCCAGCATTTT. Looking up the rest from reference TRBV30 and TRBJ1-5 gives the full variable domain: SQTIHQWPATLVQPVGSPLSLECTVEGTSNPNLYWYRQAAGRGLQLLFYSVGIGQISSEVPQNLSASRPQDRQFILSSKKLLLSDSGFYLCAWSAVYTGGNQPQHFGDGTRLSIL.

The rearrangement joins TRBV11-3 to TRBJ2-7, with TRBD1 as a possible D gene (5 bases). Looked up from germline, CDR1 is SGHNT and CDR2 is YENEEA. There are 15 residues in the CDR3. V was pared by 3 bases and J by 5 bases, with 17 bases between. The CDR3 loop reads CASSFKGYMSDEQYF. CDR3 DNA sequence: TGTGCCAGCAGCTTTAAGGGGTATATGTCGGACGAGCAGTACTTC.

This clonotype was observed many times. This chain uses TRBV6-5 with TRBJ2-7; D is possibly TRBD1 or TRBD2 (5 bases each). The V gene lost 4 bases and the J gene lost 5 bases, with 18 bases spanning the gap. CDR1 and CDR2 (germline): MNHEY, SVGAGI. CDR3 length: 15 residues. In DNA form, the CDR3 reads TGTGCCAGCAGTTCCCCTTGGGACGTCGAGGACGAGCAGTACTTC. This gives the protein CASSSPWDVEDEQYF.

This clonotype was recorded once. The rearrangement links TRBV28 to TRBJ2-7; TRBD1 aligns across 7 bases. The CDR3 covers 14 residues. J lost 4 bases, V lost 7 bases, and 10 bases had no gene match. Germline V CDR1 and CDR2: MDHEN, SYDVKM. The CDR3 region has the DNA TGTGCCAGCAAGACCGGGACAGATCAATACGAGCAGTACTTC. It codes for CASKTGTDQYEQYF.

The chain uses TRBV6-2 or TRBV6-3 and TRBJ1-5; 7 bases map to TRBD1. The CDR3 consists of 17 residues. Germline V lookup: CDR1 MNHEY, CDR2 SVGEGT. V shed 4 bases, J shed 3 bases, and the junction held 12 bases outside the gene matches. The chain's CDR3 is CASSSPSSRGNNQPQHF. As DNA, the CDR3 is TGTGCCAGCAGTTCCCCAAGCTCCAGGGGGAACAATCAGCCCCAGCATTTT.

This clonotype was detected many times. This chain links TRBV27 with TRBJ1-5, with 7 bases matching TRBD1. CDR3 length equals 15 residues. Germline trimming cut 6 bases from V and 4 bases from J; bases unmatched to any gene: 9. Germline CDR1 and CDR2: MNHEY and SMNVEV (reference sequence). CDR3 loop: CASRQEQGPNQPQHF. The CDR3 DNA follows: TGTGCCAGCAGGCAAGAACAGGGGCCAAATCAGCCCCAGCATTTT.

This clonotype was detected ten times or more. The junction departs from the called germline gene at one end, perhaps through a read error. The chain employs TRBV6-1 and TRBJ1-5, with D possibly being TRBD1 (6 bases). CDR3 size: 14 residues. Germline V CDR1 and CDR2: MNHNS, SASEGT. The chain's CDR3 is CAGSPQGPIQPQHF. CDR3 nucleotide sequence: TGTGCCGGCAGTCCACAGGGCCCCATACAGCCCCAGCATTTT.

This clonotype was counted at least ten times. J is TRBJ2-5 and V is TRBV12-3 or TRBV12-4, with a possible D match to TRBD1 (6 bases). The V gene lost 5 bases and the J gene lost 2 bases, with 12 bases spanning the gap. The CDR3 contains 14 residues. Here the CDR3 DNA reads TGTGCCAGCAGTCCCCGACAGGTTCAAGAGACCCAGTACTTC. This gives the protein CASSPRQVQETQYF.

This clonotype has a count of ten or more. The chain links TRBV5-1 to TRBJ2-7; D is unresolved. The CDR3 has 13 residues. Looked up from germline, CDR1 is SGHRS and CDR2 is YFSETQ. V lost 4 bases to trimming and J lost 5 bases, with 13 bases between them. The CDR3 DNA reads TGCGCCAGCAGCCTTGGCCTCCGGGACGAGCAGTACTTC. Residues: CASSLGLRDEQYF. The variable domain in full, completed from reference TRBV5-1 and TRBJ2-7, reads KAGVTQTPRYLIKTRGQQVTLSCSPISGHRSVSWYQQTPGQGLQFLFEYFSETQRNKGNFPGRFSGRQFSNSRSEMNVSTLELGDSALYLCASSLGLRDEQYFGPGTRLTVT.

This clonotype was detected many times. V usage is TRBV20-1 and J usage is TRBJ1-5; D is possibly TRBD1 (6 bases). The length of the CDR3 is 12 residues. Between the trimmed V and J ends, which lost 5 bases and 4 bases, there was a span of 9 bases. Germline values: CDR1 DFQATT, CDR2 SNEGSKA (reference sequence). The DNA of the CDR3 is TGCAGTGCTGGGACATTGAATCAGCCCCAGCATTTT. Residues: CSAGTLNQPQHF.

This clonotype occurred once. V gene TRBV7-9 combines with J gene TRBJ1-1; TRBD1 aligns across 9 bases. The germline V gene has CDR1 SEHNR and CDR2 FQNEAQ (reference sequence). Trimming cost V 3 bases and J 13 bases; bases outside gene matches: 6. The CDR3 extends over 12 amino acids. Written as DNA, the CDR3 is TGTGCCAGCAGCTTTGGGACAGGGTACGGTTTCTTT. Translating it yields CASSFGTGYGFF.

The chain couples TRBV11-1 to TRBJ1-3; 11 bases fit TRBD1. V shed 4 bases, J shed 0 bases, and the junction held 11 bases outside the gene matches. Germline CDR1 reads SGHAT; CDR2 reads FQDESV (reference sequence). The CDR3 is 19 amino acids. The CDR3 DNA follows: TGTGCCAGCAGCTCCCGGACAGGGGGCCTCATTCTCTCTGGAAACACCATATATTTT. Translating it yields CASSSRTGGLILSGNTIYF.

This clonotype was seen at least ten times. The genes are TRBV24-1 and TRBJ2-7; TRBD2 might be the D (5 bases). There are 13 residues in the CDR3. The germline V and J ends were trimmed by 5 bases and 6 bases, with 13 bases remaining between them. In germline, CDR1 is KGHDR, CDR2 SFDVKD. The CDR3 loop is CATSGTPAGEQYF. Written as DNA, the CDR3 is TGTGCCACCAGTGGGACCCCTGCGGGCGAGCAGTACTTC.

This clonotype came up many times. This rearrangement joins TRBV12-3 or TRBV12-4 to TRBJ1-2, with D perhaps matching TRBD1 (6 bases). The CDR3 consists of 15 residues. Trimming took 4 bases from V and 6 from J, leaving 18 bases between them. The DNA for the CDR3 is TGTGCCAGCAGTTCTACCGACAGGAGATGGGATGGCTACACCTTC. Protein sequence: CASSSTDRRWDGYTF.

This clonotype was seen a handful of times. The genes are TRBV11-2 and TRBJ1-1; D remains ambiguous. V was cut by 2 bases and J by 10 bases, with 14 bases left in between. CDR3 length equals 13 residues. Germline V gives CDR1 SGHAT, CDR2 FQNNGV. The CDR3 is CASSLLRAPGAFF. CDR3 coding DNA: TGTGCCAGCAGCTTACTGCGGGCACCCGGAGCTTTCTTT.

Details on this clonotype: A much larger clone differs from this one at a single base, so this may be a read error. The chain combines TRBV6-5 with TRBJ1-3, with a possible D match to TRBD1 (5 bases). This CDR3 spans 14 amino acids. V lost 4 bases to trimming and J lost 0 bases, with 7 bases between them. Germline V gene sequence: CDR1 MNHEY, CDR2 SVGAGI. The CDR3 region is CASSSGFSGNTIYF. The CDR3 DNA reads TGTGCCAGCAGTTCAGGGTTCTCTGGAAACACCATATATTTT.

This clonotype was seen more than once but under ten times. DNA of the CDR3: TGTGCCAGCAGCTGGAATCCCGCGTGGACAGCTAAGACCGGGGAGCTGTTTTTT. Translating gives CASSWNPAWTAKTGELFF. The genes are TRBV11-2 and TRBJ2-2; the D gene is possibly TRBD1 (6 bases). The CDR3 extends over 18 amino acids. Germline CDR1 and CDR2: SGHAT and FQNNGV. With 4 bases removed from V and 5 bases from J, the gap between germline ends came to 23 bases. Combining the CDR3 with reference TRBV11-2 and TRBJ2-2 gives the whole variable domain EAGVAQSPRYKIIEKRQSVAFWCNPISGHATLYWYQQILGQGPKLLIQFQNNGVVDDSQLPKDRFSAERLKGVDSTLKIQPAKLEDSAVYLCASSWNPAWTAKTGELFFGEGSRLTVL.

The table lists this clonotype with many counts. The genes are TRBV20-1 and TRBJ2-7, with D tentatively TRBD1 (5 bases). Germline CDR1 DFQATT, CDR2 SNEGSKA (reference sequence). This CDR3 has 15 residues. V dropped 0 bases and J dropped 2 bases, with 14 bases sitting between them. CDR3 protein: CSARDHTGATYEQYF. The CDR3 DNA sequence: TGCAGTGCTAGAGATCACACAGGAGCCACCTACGAGCAGTACTTC.